This note documents a single T cell receptor beta chain sequence. Antigen: not known. This sample is drawn from a study of beta chain features in type 1 diabetes. Study-wide background: All samples yielded around 98,000,000 examined sorted cells.

Reverse transcribing all isolated RNA meant expressed TCRB transcripts were sequenced. Naive, central memory and regulatory T cell samples came to a mean of about 3.9 million reads. The method was immunoSEQ multiplex PCR; TCRdb's version includes in-frame clones alone and lacks a portion of them. The sample shows about 270,000 clones, approximately 14% of them seen only once. The study's findings and limits: Shorter TCRB CDR3s, moderately but significantly so, were found in Type 1 diabetes patients in all four CD4+ subsets.

The source is a man younger than 45 with type 1 diabetes. Sequencing was carried out using naive CD4+ T cells from blood.

The CDR3 region is CASSRTGEETQYF. The CDR3 region has the DNA TGTGCCAGCTCCAGGACAGGGGAAGAGACCCAGTACTTC. The rearrangement uses TRBV4-2 and TRBJ2-5; 9 bases fit TRBD1. The V gene end was trimmed by 8 bases and the J gene end by 3 bases; junction bases not matched to a gene: 4. The CDR3 is 13 residues long. The germline V gene has CDR1 LGHNA and CDR2 YNFKEQ.